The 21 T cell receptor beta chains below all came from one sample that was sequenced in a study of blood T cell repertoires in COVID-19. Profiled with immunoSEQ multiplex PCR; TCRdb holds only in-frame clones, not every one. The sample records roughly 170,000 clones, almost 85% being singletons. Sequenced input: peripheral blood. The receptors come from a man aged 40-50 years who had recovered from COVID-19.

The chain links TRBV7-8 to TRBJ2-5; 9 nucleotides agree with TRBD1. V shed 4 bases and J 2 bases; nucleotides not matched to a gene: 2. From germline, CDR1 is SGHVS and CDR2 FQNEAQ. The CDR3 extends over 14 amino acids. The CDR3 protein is CASSYDRGQETQYF. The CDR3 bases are TGTGCCAGCAGCTATGACAGGGGGCAAGAGACCCAGTACTTC.

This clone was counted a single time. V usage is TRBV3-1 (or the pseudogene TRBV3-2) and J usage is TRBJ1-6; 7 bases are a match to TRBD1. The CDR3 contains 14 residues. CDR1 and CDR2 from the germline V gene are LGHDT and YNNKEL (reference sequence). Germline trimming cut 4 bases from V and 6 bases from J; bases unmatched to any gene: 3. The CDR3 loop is CASSPRQGNSPLHF. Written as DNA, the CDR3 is TGTGCCAGCAGCCCCCGACAGGGTAATTCACCCCTCCACTTT.

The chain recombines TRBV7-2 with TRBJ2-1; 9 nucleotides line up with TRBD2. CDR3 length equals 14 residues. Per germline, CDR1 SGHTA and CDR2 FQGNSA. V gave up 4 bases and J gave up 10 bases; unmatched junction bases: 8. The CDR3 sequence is CASSSFSGSEEQFF. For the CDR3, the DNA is TGTGCCAGCAGCTCCTTTAGCGGGAGTGAAGAGCAGTTCTTC.

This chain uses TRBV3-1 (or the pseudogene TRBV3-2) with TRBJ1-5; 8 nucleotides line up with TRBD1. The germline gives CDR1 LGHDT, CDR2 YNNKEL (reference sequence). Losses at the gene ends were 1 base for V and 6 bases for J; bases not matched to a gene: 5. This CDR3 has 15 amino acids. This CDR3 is CASSQVPGGGQPQHF. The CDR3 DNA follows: TGTGCCAGCAGCCAAGTTCCAGGGGGCGGTCAGCCCCAGCATTTT.

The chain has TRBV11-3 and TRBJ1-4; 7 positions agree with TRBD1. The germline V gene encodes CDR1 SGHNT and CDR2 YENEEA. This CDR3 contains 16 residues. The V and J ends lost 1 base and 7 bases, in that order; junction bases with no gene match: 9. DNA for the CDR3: TGTGCCAGCAGCTTAGGGAACAGGGGTGTACGTGAAAAACTGTTTTTT. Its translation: CASSLGNRGVREKLFF.

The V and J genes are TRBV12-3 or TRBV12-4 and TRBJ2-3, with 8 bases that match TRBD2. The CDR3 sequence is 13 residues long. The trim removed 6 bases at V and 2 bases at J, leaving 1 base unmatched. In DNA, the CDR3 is TGTGCCAGCAGGGGACTAGTCACAGATACGCAGTATTTT. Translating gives CASRGLVTDTQYF.

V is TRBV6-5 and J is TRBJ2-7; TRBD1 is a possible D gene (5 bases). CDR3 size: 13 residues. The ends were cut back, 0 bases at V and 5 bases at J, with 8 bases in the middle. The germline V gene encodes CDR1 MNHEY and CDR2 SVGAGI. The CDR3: CASSYSGRDEQYF. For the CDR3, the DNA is TGTGCCAGCAGTTACTCGGGGCGAGACGAGCAGTACTTC.

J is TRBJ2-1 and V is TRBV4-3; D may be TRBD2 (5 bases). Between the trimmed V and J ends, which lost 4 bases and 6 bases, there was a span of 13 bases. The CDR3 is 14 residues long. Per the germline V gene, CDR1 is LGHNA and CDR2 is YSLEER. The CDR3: CASSLARWTNEQFF. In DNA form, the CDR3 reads TGCGCCAGCAGCCTAGCGCGATGGACCAATGAGCAGTTCTTC.

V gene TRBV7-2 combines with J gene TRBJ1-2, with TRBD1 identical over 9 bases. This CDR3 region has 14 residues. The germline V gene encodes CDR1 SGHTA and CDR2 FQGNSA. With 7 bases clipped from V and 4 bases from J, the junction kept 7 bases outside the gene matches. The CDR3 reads CASTGGTGIYGYTF. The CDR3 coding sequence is TGTGCCAGCACTGGTGGGACAGGGATCTATGGCTACACCTTC.

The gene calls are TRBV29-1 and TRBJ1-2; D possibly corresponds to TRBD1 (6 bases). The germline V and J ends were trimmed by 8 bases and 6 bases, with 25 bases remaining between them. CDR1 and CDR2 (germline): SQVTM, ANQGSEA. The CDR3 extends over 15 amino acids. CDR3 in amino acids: CSIGQQVQSYDGYTF. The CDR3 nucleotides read TGCAGCATCGGACAGCAGGTGCAGAGCTACGATGGCTACACCTTC.

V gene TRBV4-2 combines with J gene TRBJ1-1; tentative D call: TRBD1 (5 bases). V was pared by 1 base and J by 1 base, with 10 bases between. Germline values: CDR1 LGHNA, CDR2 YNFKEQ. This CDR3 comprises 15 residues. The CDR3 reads CASSQAFGQNTEAFF. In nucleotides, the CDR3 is TGTGCCAGCAGCCAAGCTTTCGGACAGAACACTGAAGCTTTCTTT.

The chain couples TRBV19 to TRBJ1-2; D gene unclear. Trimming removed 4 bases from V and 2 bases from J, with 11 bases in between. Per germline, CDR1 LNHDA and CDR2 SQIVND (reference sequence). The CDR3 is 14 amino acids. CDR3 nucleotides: TGTGCCAGTAGTACCAGGACGGGAAACTATGGCTACACCTTC. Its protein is CASSTRTGNYGYTF.

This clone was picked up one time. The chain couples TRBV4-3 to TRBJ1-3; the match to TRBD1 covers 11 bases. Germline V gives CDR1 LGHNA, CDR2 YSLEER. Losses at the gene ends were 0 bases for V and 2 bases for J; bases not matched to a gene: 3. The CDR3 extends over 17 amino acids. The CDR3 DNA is TGCGCCAGCAGCCAAGAGCCGGGACAGGGGGCTGGAAACACCATATATTTT. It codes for CASSQEPGQGAGNTIYF.

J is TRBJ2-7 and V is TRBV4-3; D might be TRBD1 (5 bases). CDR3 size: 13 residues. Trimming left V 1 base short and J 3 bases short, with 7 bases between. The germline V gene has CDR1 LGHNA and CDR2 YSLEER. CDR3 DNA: TGCGCCAGCAGCCAAGGGACAAACTACGAGCAGTACTTC. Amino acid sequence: CASSQGTNYEQYF.

This chain's CDR3 is CASSSTSGNEQFF. Written as DNA, the CDR3 is TGTGCCAGCTCATCGACTAGCGGCAATGAGCAGTTCTTC. The chain joins TRBV18 to TRBJ2-1; 9 bases are shared with TRBD2. The CDR3 is 13 residues long. CDR1 and CDR2 (germline): KGHSH, LQKENI. Trimming at V came to 5 bases and at J to 6 bases, leaving 2 bases not matched to a gene.

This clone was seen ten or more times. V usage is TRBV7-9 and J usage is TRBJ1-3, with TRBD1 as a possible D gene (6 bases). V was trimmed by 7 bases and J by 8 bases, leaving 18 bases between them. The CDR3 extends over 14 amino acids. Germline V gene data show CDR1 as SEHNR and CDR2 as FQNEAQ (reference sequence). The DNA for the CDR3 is TGTGCCAGCACCTCCGGGACACGCCTAGACACCATATATTTT. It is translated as CASTSGTRLDTIYF.

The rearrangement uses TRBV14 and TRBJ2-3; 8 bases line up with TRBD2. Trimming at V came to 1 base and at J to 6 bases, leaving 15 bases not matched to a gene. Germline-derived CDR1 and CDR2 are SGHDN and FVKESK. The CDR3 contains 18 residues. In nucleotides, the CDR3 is TGTGCCAGCAGCCAAGGGCTATGGGCTAGCGGGCTTGAGGATACGCAGTATTTT. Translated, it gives CASSQGLWASGLEDTQYF. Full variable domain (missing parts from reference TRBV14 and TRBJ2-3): EAGVTQFPSHSVIEKGQTVTLRCDPISGHDNLYWYRRVMGKEIKFLLHFVKESKQDESGMPNNRFLAERTGGTYSTLKVQPAELEDSGVYFCASSQGLWASGLEDTQYFGPGTRLTVL.

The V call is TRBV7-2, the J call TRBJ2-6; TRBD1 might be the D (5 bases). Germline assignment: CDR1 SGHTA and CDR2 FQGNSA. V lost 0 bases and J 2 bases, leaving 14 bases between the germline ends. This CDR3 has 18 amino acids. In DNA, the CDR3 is TGTGCCAGCAGCTTAGCCCCTTTTCAGGGCACTGGGGCCAACGTCCTGACTTTC. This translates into CASSLAPFQGTGANVLTF.

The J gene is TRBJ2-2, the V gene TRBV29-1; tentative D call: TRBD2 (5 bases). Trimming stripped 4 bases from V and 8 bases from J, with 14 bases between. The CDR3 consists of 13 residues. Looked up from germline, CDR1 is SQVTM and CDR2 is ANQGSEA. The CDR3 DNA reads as TGCAGCGTTGGAAGAGGGCTTGAAGGGGAGCTGTTTTTT. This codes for CSVGRGLEGELFF.

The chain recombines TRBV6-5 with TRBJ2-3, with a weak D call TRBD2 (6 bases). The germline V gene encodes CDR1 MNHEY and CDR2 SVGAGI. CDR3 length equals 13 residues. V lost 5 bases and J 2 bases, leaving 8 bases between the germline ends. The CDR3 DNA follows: TGTGCCAGCAGTCTAGCGCACACAGATACGCAGTATTTT. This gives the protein CASSLAHTDTQYF.

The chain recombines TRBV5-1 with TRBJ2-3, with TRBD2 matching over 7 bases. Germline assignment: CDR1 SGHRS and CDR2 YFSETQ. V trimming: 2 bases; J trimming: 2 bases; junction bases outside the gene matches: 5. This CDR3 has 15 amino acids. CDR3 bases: TGCGCCAGCAGCTTCGGGGGGACCTTCACAGATACGCAGTATTTT. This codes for CASSFGGTFTDTQYF.